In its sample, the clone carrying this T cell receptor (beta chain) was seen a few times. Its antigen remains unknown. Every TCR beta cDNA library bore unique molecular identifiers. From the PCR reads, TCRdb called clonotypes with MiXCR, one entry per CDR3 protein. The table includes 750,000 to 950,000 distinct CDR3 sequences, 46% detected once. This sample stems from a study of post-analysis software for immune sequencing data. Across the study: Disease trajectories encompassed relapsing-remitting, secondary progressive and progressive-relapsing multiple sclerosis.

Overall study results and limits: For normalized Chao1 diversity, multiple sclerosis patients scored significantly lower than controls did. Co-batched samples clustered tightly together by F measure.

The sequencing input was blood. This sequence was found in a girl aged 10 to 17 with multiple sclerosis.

CDR3: CSARDRGFSYEQYF. The CDR3, as DNA: TGCAGTGCTAGGGACAGGGGTTTTTCCTACGAGCAGTACTTC. This chain uses TRBV20-1 with TRBJ2-7; 9 positions agree with TRBD1. The V gene's germline CDR1 is DFQATT and CDR2 SNEGSKA (reference sequence). V trimming: 3 bases; J trimming: 1 base; junction bases outside the gene matches: 4. CDR3 size: 14 residues.